This T cell receptor (beta chain) derives from a study of blood T cell repertoires in COVID-19 (TCRdb year 2020). Notes on the research overall: Samples from collaborators originated in the United States, Italy and Spain and spanned both the acute and convalescent phases of COVID-19. Nearly every sample came with metadata listing a de-identified subject ID, COVID-19 status, age in years and sex. Samples were obtained from the ongoing ImmuneRACE study (first 160 participants) and from about 1,300 subjects provided by 6 global collaborators. Deeply sampled blood TCRbeta repertoires from subjects exposed to, actively infected with, or recovered from COVID-19 were included in the dataset. The repertoires were released in a freely available public database meant as a resource for research on the immune response to SARS-CoV-2. The prospective study material was composed of cDNA or gDNA derived from T cells, B-cell-depleted T cells, or PBMCs. Where available, HLA class I and class II types were taken from metadata supplied by the sample provider and were not determined by assay-based typing.

The investigation overall reported the following: The amount of clinical and demographic metadata varied by source and participant and was provided uncurated.

The collaborating institutions used their own protocols to collect whole blood in K2EDTA tubes. For TCRbeta analysis, collaborators shipped samples in one of three forms: frozen whole blood, isolated PBMCs, or DNA extracted from either of those sample types. With respect to this clone: Its recognized antigen is unknown. The record has no base qualities; no much larger clone is one base away.

TCRbeta CDR3 regions were amplified from genomic DNA by means of the immunoSEQ Assay, a bias-controlled multiplex PCR. The source study handled its data this way. Nucleated cell counts per sample were estimated from amplification of reference gene primers within the assay. To quantify the absolute abundance of each unique TCRbeta CDR3 rearrangement, sequence reads were collapsed and filtered. Productive Simpson clonality was computed per sample as the square root of Simpson's diversity index over productive rearrangements. TCRdb mirrors the immuneACCESS table, restricted to in-frame sequences. Some clones are absent from its copies; in checked studies, under half trace to an unresolved V gene, and the reason for the others is unknown. V and J calls and clone size are given by that table; D and trimming were obtained from the DNA. The sample table records about 130,000 clones; roughly four fifths of these occur just once. Jointly, the top ten make up 5.5% of the sample.

Germline trimming: 7 bases from V, 8 bases from J; junction bases outside gene matches: 15. The CDR3 contains 14 residues, cysteine and phenylalanine counted. Only the CDR3 part of the read is kept: 42 bases, read in frame from the first base. CDR1 is given as SQVTM and CDR2 as ANQGSEA, both from the germline V gene. Here the chain combines TRBV29-1 and TRBJ2-7; TRBD1 aligns with 9 central bases. The sequence derives from a man in his sixties with acute or convalescent COVID-19. Sequenced: peripheral blood. The CDR3 sequence is CSASDTGGIAKQYF. The DNA sequence is given as TGCAGCGCTTCGGATACAGGGGGCATAGCCAAGCAGTACTTC.